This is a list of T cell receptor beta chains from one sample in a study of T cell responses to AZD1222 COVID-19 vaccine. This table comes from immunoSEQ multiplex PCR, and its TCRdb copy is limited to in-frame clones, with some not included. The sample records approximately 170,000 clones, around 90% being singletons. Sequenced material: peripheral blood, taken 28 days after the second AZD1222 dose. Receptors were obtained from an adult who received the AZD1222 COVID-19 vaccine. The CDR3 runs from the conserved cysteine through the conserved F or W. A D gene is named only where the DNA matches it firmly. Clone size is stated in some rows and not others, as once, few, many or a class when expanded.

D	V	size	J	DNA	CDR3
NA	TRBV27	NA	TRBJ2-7	TGTGCCAGCAGTAAACTCCGGGACATGGGCTACGAGCAGTACTTC	CASSKLRDMGYEQYF
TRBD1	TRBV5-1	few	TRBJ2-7	TGCGCCAGCAGCTTGGGACAGGGTGGATACGAGCAGTACTTC	CASSLGQGGYEQYF
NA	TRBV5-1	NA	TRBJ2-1	TGCGCCAGCAGCTTGTCGGGGGCACGGGTCAGCGAGCAGTTCTTC	CASSLSGARVSEQFF
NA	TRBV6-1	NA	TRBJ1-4	TGTGCCAGCAGTGAAGCTCGTTCCCGGAATGAAAAACTGTTTTTT	CASSEARSRNEKLFF
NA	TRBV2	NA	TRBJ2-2	TGTGCCAGCACCCAGGAAAACACCGGGGAGCTGTTTTTT	CASTQENTGELFF
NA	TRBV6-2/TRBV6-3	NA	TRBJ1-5	TGTGCCAGCAGTTTTCGACACCTAGGCGCCAATCAGCCCCAGCATTTT	CASSFRHLGANQPQHF
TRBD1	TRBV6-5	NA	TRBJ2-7	TGTGCCAGCAGTTTAGGGACAGGGGGGTCCTACGAGCAGTACTTC	CASSLGTGGSYEQYF
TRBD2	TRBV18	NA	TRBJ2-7	TGTGCCAGCTCACCCGTAGCGGGGGGAACCTACGAGCAGTACTTC	CASSPVAGGTYEQYF
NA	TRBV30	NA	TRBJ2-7	TGTGCCTCCCCCAAGGGGGGCGGCGAGCAGTACTTC	CASPKGGGEQYF
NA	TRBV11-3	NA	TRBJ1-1	TGTGCCAGCAGCGTTAACATGTTTACTGAAGCTTTCTTT	CASSVNMFTEAFF
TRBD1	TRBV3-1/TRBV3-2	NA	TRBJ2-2	TGTGCCAGCAAGAAAGTAGGGACAGCGAACACCGGGGAGCTGTTTTTT	CASKKVGTANTGELFF
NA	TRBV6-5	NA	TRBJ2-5	TGTGCCAGCAGTTACAAGGACGGAGGTCCCCAGTACTTC	CASSYKDGGPQYF
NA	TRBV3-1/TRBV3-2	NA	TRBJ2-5	TGTGCCAGCAGCCAAGATCCCAGAGGGGAGACCCAGTACTTC	CASSQDPRGETQYF
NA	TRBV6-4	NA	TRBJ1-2	TGTGCCAGCAGTGACTCAGGCAGCTACCGTGATGGCTACACCTTC	CASSDSGSYRDGYTF
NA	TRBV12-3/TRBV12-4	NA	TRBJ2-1	TGTGCCAGCAGTTTGACGGGTGAGCAGTTCTTC	CASSLTGEQFF
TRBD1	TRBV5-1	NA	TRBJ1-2	TGCGCCAGCAGCTTGGCTGGACAGGGGGGCTCCTATGGCTACACCTTC	CASSLAGQGGSYGYTF